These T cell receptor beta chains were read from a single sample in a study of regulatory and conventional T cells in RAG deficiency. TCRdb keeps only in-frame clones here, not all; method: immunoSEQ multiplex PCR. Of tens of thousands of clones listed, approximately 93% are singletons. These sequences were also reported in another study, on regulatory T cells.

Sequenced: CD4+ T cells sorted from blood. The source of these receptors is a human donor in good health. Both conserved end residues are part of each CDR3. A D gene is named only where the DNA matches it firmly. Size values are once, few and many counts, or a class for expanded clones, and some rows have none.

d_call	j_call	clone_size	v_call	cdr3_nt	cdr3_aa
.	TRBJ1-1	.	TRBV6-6	TGTGCCAGCAGTTACTCTCTCGCTGAAGCTTTCTTT	CASSYSLAEAFF
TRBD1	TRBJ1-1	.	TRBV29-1	TGCAGCGTTACGAGCGGACAGGGGTGGACTGAAGCTTTCTTT	CSVTSGQGWTEAFF
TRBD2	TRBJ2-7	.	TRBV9	TGTGCCAGCAGCGTAACTAGCGGGAGTTACGAGCAGTACTTC	CASSVTSGSYEQYF
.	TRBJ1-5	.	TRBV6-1	TGTGCCAGCAGTCAGGGTGTGTATAGCAATCAGCCCCAGCATTTT	CASSQGVYSNQPQHF
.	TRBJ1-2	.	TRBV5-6	TGTGCCAGCAGCTTAAATGGTCGCCTTGGCTACACCTTC	CASSLNGRLGYTF
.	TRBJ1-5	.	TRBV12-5	TGTGCTAGTGGTTTGTCCTTGGTAACTCAGCCCCAGCATTTT	CASGLSLVTQPQHF
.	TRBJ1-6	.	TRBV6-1	TGTGCCAGCGGGGACGGGCCCAATTCACCCCTCCACTTT	CASGDGPNSPLHF
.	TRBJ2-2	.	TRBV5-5	TGTGCCAGCAGCCCCGGGACCGGAAATTTGGAGCTGTTTTTT	CASSPGTGNLELFF
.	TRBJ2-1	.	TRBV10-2	TGCGCCAGCAGTGAGTCGTCGCCTTCAGAGCACGAGCAGTTCTTC	CASSESSPSEHEQFF
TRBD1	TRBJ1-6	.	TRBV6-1	TGTGCCAGCAGTGAAAGGTTATATCGGTCAGACAGGGCGGCCTATAATTCACCCCTCCACTTT	CASSERLYRSDRAAYNSPLHF
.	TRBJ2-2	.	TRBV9	TGTGCCAGCAGCGTAGGAGGGGCCGGCACCGGGGAGCTGTTTTTT	CASSVGGAGTGELFF
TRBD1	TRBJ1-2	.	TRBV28	TGTGCCAGCAGAATTGGGACAGCCGCTAACTATGGCTACACCTTC	CASRIGTAANYGYTF
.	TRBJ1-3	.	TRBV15	TGTGCCACCGTGGCAGTCTCTGGAAACACCATATATTTT	CATVAVSGNTIYF
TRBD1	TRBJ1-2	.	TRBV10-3	TGTGCCATCAGAAGCTTAGGGACAGGGCATGGCTACACCTTC	CAIRSLGTGHGYTF
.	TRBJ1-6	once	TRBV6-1	TGTGCCAGCAGTGAAGCGCTTGAGACTCCCCTGAATTCACCCCTCCACTTT	CASSEALETPLNSPLHF
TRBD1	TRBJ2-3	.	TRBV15	TGTGCCACCAGCAGGCCCTATCGGACCGAAGGACAGGGGAGCACAGATACGCAGTATTTT	CATSRPYRTEGQGSTDTQYF
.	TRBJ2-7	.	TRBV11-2	TGTGCCAGCAGCATTAGCTACGAGCAGTACTTC	CASSISYEQYF
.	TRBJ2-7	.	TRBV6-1	TGTGCCAGCAGTGGTGCGGGGACGGATGCCCGGTACGAGCAGTACTTC	CASSGAGTDARYEQYF
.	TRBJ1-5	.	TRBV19	TGTGCCAGTAGTATTTTGCGTGATAGCAATCAGCCCCAGCATTTT	CASSILRDSNQPQHF
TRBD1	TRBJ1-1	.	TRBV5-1	TGCGCCAGCAGCTTATTGAACAGGGGGAACACTGAAGCTTTCTTT	CASSLLNRGNTEAFF
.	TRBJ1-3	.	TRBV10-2	TGCGCCAGCAGTGAGCAAGGCGGAGGCGGTGGAAACACCATATATTTT	CASSEQGGGGGNTIYF
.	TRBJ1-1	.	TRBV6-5	TGTGCCAGCAGTTACTCGGGGGGTGCCACTGAAGCTTTCTTT	CASSYSGGATEAFF
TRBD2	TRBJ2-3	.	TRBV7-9	TGTGCCAGCAGCTTATTGCGTGGCGGGGGGGCGACAGATACGCAGTATTTT	CASSLLRGGGATDTQYF
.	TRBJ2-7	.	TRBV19	TGTGCCAGTAGTATAGGTAGCTATTACGAGCAGTACTTC	CASSIGSYYEQYF
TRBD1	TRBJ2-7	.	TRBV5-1	TGCGCCAGCAGCTCAACAGGGGGAGAATACGAGCAGTACTTC	CASSSTGGEYEQYF
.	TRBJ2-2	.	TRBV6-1	TGTGCCAGCAGTGAAGCGGGTTATGGTGGGGAGCTGTTTTTT	CASSEAGYGGELFF
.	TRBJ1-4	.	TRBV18	TGTGCCAGCTCCTTCATGGGAAGCGCGGATGAAAAACTGTTTTTT	CASSFMGSADEKLFF
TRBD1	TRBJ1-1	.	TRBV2	TGTGCCAGCAGTCAGGACAGGGACACTGAAGCTTTCTTT	CASSQDRDTEAFF
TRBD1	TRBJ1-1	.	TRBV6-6	TGTGCCAGCAGTCCGGACAGGGGGAACACTGAAGCTTTCTTT	CASSPDRGNTEAFF
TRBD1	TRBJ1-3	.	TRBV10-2	TGCGCCAGCAGTGAGGTGGCAGGGGGCGACGGAAACACCATATATTTT	CASSEVAGGDGNTIYF
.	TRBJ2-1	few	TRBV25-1	TGTGCCAGCAGTGGGGGGGAGGGGGCGTACAATGAGCAGTTCTTC	CASSGGEGAYNEQFF
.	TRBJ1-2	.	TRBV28	TGTGCCAGCAGTTCGCAAACACCTAACAGGGATGGCTACACCTTC	CASSSQTPNRDGYTF
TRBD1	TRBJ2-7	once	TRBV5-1	TGCGCCAGCAGCGCGACAGGGGGCTCTGTGGAGCAGTACTTC	CASSATGGSVEQYF